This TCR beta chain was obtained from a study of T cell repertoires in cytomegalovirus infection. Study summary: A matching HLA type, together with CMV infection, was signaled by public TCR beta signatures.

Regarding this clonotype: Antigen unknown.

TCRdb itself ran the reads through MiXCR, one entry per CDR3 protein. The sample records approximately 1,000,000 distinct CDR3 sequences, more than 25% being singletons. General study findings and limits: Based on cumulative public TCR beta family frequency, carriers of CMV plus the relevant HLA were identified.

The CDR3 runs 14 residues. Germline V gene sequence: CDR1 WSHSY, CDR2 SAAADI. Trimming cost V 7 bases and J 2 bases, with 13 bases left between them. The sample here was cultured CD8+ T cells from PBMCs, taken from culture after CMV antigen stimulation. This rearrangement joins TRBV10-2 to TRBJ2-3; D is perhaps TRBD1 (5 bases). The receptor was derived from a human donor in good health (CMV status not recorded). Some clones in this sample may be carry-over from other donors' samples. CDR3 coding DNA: TGCGCCAGCAATGACAGAAGTTCCACAGATACGCAGTATTTT. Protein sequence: CASNDRSSTDTQYF.